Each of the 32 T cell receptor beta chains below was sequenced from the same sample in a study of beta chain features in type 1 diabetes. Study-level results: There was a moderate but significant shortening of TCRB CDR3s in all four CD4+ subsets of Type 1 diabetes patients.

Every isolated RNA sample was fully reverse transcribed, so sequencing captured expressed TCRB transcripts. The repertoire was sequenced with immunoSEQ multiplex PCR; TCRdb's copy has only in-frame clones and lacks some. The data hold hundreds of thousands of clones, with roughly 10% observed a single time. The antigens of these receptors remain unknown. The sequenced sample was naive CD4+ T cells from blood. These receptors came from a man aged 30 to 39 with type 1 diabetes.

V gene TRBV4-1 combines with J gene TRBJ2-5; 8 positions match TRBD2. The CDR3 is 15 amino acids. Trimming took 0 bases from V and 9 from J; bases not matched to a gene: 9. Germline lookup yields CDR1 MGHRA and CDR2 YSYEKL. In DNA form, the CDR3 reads TGCGCCAGCAGCCAAGAGGCTAGCGGGTTCGTGTCCCAGTACTTC. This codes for CASSQEASGFVSQYF.

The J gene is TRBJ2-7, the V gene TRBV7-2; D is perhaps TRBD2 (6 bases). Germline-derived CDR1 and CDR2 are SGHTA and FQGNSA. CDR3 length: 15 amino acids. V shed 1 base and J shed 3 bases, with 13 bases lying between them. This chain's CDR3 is CASSLGGAGGYEQYF. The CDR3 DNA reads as TGTGCCAGCAGCTTAGGCGGGGCCGGGGGCTACGAGCAGTACTTC. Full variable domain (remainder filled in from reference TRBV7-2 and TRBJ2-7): GAGVSQSPSNKVTEKGKDVELRCDPISGHTALYWYRQSLGQGLEFLIYFQGNSAPDKSGLPSDRFSAERTGGSVSTLTIQRTQQEDSAVYLCASSLGGAGGYEQYFGPGTRLTVT.

The CDR3 DNA is TGTGCCAGCACTGCGTCCTACGAGCAGTACTTC. Its protein product is CASTASYEQYF. V usage is TRBV2 and J usage is TRBJ2-7; D ambiguous. Germline loops: CDR1 SNHLY, CDR2 FYNNEI. The CDR3 sequence is 11 residues long. V was clipped by 7 bases and J by 1 base, with 5 bases between them.

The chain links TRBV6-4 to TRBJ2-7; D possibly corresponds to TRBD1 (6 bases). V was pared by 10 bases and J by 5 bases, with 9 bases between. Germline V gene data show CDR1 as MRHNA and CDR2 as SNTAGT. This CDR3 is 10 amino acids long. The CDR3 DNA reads TGTGCCACACAGGGTAACGAGCAGTACTTC. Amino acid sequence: CATQGNEQYF.

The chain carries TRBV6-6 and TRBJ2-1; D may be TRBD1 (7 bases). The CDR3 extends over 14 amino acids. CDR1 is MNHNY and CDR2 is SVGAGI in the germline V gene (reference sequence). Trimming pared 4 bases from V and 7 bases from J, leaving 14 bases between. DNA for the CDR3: TGTGCCAGCAGTTCCTCTTCAGGGGGGAATGAGCAGTTCTTC. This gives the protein CASSSSSGGNEQFF.

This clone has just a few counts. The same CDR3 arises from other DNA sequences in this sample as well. The CDR3 DNA follows: TGCGCCAGCAGCCCCGGGACAGCGAACACTGAAGCTTTCTTT. Translating it yields CASSPGTANTEAFF. The rearrangement uses TRBV5-1 and TRBJ1-1; 7 bases are a match to TRBD1. The CDR3 loop spans 14 amino acids. The germline gives CDR1 SGHRS, CDR2 YFSETQ. Trimming cost V 4 bases and J 1 base; bases outside gene matches: 4. The full variable domain, with the rest looked up from reference TRBV5-1 and TRBJ1-1, is KAGVTQTPRYLIKTRGQQVTLSCSPISGHRSVSWYQQTPGQGLQFLFEYFSETQRNKGNFPGRFSGRQFSNSRSEMNVSTLELGDSALYLCASSPGTANTEAFFGQGTRLTVV.

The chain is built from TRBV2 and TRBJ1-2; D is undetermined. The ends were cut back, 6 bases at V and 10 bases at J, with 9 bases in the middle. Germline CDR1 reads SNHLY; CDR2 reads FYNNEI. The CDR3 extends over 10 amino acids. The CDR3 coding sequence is TGTGCCAGCAGCGGGGAAACCTACACCTTC. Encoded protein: CASSGETYTF.

For the CDR3, the DNA is TGTGCCAGCAGCGGCGGGGGCGGATATGAAAAACTGTTTTTT. It encodes CASSGGGGYEKLFF. This chain uses TRBV9 with TRBJ1-4, with D perhaps matching TRBD1 (6 bases). Germline assignment: CDR1 SGDLS and CDR2 YYNGEE. Trimming stripped 3 bases from V and 6 bases from J, with 12 bases between. The CDR3 totals 14 residues.

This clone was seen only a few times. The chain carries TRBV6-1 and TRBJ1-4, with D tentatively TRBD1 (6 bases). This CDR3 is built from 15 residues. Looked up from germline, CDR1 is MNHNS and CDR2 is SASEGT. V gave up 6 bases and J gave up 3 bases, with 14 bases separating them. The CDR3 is CASSPAPGANEKLFF. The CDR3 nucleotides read TGTGCCAGCAGCCCGGCGCCAGGGGCTAATGAAAAACTGTTTTTT.

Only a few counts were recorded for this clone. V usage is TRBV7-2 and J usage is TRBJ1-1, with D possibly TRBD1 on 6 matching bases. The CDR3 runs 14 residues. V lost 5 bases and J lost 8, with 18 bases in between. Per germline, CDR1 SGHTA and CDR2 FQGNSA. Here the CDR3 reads CASSRSQGPGEAFF. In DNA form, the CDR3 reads TGTGCCAGCAGCCGAAGTCAGGGGCCGGGAGAAGCTTTCTTT. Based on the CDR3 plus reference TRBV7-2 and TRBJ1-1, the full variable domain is GAGVSQSPSNKVTEKGKDVELRCDPISGHTALYWYRQSLGQGLEFLIYFQGNSAPDKSGLPSDRFSAERTGGSVSTLTIQRTQQEDSAVYLCASSRSQGPGEAFFGQGTRLTVV.

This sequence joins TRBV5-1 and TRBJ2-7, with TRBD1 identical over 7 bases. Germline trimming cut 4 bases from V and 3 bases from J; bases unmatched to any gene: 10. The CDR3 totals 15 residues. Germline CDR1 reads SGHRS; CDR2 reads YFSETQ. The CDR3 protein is CASSPGTAESYEQYF. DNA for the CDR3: TGCGCCAGCAGCCCTGGGACAGCTGAGAGCTACGAGCAGTACTTC.

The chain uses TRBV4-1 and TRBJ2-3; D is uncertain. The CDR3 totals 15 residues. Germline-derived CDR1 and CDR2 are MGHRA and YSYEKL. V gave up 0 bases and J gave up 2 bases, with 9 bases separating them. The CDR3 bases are TGCGCCAGCAGCCAAGATGGGCTCTCCACAGATACGCAGTATTTT. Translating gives CASSQDGLSTDTQYF.

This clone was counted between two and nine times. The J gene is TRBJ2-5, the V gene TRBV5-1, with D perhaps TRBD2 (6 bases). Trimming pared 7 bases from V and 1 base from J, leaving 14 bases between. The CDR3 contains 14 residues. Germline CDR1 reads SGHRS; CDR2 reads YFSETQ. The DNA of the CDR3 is TGCGCCAGCTTCGGGGGACCAACCCAAGAGACCCAGTACTTC. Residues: CASFGGPTQETQYF.

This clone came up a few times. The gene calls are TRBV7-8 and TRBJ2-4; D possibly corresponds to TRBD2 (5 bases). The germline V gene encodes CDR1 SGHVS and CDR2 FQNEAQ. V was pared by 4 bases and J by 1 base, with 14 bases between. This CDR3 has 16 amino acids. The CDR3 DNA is TGTGCCAGCAGCTCTAGGGATAGGAGGGCCAAAAACATTCAGTACTTC. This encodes CASSSRDRRAKNIQYF.

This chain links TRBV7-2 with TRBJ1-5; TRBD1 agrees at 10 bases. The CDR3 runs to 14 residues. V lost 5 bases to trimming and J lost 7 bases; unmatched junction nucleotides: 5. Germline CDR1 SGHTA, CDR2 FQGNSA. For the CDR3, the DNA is TGTGCCAGCAGCCCTAGACAGGGGGCCCAGCCCCAGCATTTT. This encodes CASSPRQGAQPQHF.

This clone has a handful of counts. The CDR3 coding sequence is TGTGCCAGCAGCTTGGGGCGGGGGAGGAAAGAGACCCAGTACTTC. It yields the protein CASSLGRGRKETQYF. V gene TRBV5-4 combines with J gene TRBJ2-5; 7 bases agree with TRBD2. V trimming: 0 bases; J trimming: 3 bases; junction bases outside the gene matches: 5. Germline V CDR1 and CDR2: SGHNT, YYREEE (reference sequence). The CDR3 consists of 15 residues.

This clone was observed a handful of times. This CDR3 reads CASSFARYSLDEQFF. Here the CDR3 DNA reads TGTGCCAGCAGCTTTGCCCGATACTCCCTAGATGAGCAGTTCTTC. The rearrangement uses TRBV7-9 and TRBJ2-1; D unclear. This CDR3 has 15 amino acids. The germline V gene has CDR1 SEHNR and CDR2 FQNEAQ (reference sequence). V was trimmed by 3 bases and J by 8 bases, leaving 17 bases between them.

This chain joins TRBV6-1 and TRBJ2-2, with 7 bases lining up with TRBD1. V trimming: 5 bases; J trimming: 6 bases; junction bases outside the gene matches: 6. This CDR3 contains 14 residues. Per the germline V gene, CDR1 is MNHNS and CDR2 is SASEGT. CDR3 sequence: CASSNIQGPGELFF. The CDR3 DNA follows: TGTGCCAGCAGTAATATACAGGGGCCCGGGGAGCTGTTTTTT.

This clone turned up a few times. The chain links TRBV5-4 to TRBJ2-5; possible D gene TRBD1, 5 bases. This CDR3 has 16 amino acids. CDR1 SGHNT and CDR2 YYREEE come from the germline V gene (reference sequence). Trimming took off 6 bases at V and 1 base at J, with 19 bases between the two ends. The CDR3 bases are TGTGCCAGCACTACAGGCGCCCCCGGTACCCAAGAGACCCAGTACTTC. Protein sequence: CASTTGAPGTQETQYF.

The CDR3 sequence: CASCPPGLPYEQYF. In nucleotides, the CDR3 is TGTGCCAGCTGTCCGCCCGGACTACCCTACGAGCAGTACTTC. The chain uses TRBV2 and TRBJ2-7; the D gene is possibly TRBD2 (6 bases). The V and J ends lost 8 bases and 2 bases respectively, with 16 bases between them. Per germline, CDR1 SNHLY and CDR2 FYNNEI. The CDR3 sequence is 14 residues long.

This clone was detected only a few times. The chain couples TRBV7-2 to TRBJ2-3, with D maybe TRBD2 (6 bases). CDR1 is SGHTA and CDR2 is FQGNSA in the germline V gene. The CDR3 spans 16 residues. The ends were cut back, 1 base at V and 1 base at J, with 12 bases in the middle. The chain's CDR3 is CASSLGARGRTDTQYF. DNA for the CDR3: TGTGCCAGCAGCTTAGGAGCGCGGGGACGCACAGATACGCAGTATTTT. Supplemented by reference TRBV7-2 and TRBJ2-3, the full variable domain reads GAGVSQSPSNKVTEKGKDVELRCDPISGHTALYWYRQSLGQGLEFLIYFQGNSAPDKSGLPSDRFSAERTGGSVSTLTIQRTQQEDSAVYLCASSLGARGRTDTQYFGPGTRLTVL.

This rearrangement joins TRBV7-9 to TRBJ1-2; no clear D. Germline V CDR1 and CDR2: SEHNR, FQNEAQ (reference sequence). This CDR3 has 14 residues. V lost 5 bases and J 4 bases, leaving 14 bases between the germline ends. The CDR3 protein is CASSSGGSSYGYTF. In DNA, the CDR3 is TGTGCCAGCAGCAGCGGTGGCAGCTCCTATGGCTACACCTTC.

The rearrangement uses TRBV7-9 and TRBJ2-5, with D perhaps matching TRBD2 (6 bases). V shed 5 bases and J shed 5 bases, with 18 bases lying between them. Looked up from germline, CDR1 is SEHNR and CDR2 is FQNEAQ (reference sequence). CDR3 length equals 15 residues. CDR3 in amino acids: CASSTTFLGGETQYF. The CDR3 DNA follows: TGTGCCAGCAGCACGACCTTTCTTGGGGGGGAGACCCAGTACTTC. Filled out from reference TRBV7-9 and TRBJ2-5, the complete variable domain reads DTGVSQNPRHKITKRGQNVTFRCDPISEHNRLYWYRQTLGQGPEFLTYFQNEAQLEKSRLLSDRFSAERPKGSFSTLEIQRTEQGDSAMYLCASSTTFLGGETQYFGPGTRLLVL.

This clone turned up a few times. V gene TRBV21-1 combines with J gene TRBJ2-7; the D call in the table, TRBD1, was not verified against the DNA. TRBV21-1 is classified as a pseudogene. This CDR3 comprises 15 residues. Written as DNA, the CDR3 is TGTGCCAGCAGCAAATACCCAGGGGACACCTACGAGCAGTACTTC. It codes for CASSKYPGDTYEQYF.

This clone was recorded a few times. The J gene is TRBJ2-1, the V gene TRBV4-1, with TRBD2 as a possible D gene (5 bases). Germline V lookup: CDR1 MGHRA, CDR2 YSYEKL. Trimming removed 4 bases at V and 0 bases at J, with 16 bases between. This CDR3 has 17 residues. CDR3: CASSRVPVSGSYNEQFF. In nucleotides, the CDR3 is TGCGCCAGCAGCCGGGTTCCCGTAAGCGGCTCCTACAATGAGCAGTTCTTC.

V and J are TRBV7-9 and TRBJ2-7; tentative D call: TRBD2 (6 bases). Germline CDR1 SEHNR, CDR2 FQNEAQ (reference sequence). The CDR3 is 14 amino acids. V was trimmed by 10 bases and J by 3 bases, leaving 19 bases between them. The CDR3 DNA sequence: TGTGCCACCCTGGAAGTGGGACTCGACTACGAGCAGTACTTC. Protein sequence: CATLEVGLDYEQYF.

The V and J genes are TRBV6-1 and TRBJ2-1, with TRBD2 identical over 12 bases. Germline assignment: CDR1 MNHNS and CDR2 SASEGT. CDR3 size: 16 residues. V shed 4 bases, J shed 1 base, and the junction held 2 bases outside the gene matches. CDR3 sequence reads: CASSGLAGESYNEQFF. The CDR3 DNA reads TGTGCCAGCAGTGGACTAGCGGGGGAATCCTACAATGAGCAGTTCTTC.

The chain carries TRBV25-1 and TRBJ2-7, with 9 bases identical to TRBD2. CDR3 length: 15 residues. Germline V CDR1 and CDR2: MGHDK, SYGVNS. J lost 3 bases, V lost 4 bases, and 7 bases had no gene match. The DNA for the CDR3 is TGTGCCAGCAGTGGACTGGGCGGGGGGGTCTACGAGCAGTACTTC. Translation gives CASSGLGGGVYEQYF.

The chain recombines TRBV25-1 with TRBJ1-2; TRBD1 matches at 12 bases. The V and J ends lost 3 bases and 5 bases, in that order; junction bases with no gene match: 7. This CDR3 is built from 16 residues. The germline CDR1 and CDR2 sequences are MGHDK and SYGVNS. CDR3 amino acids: CASSDPGTGGWYGYTF. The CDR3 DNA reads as TGTGCCAGCAGTGACCCAGGGACAGGGGGCTGGTATGGCTACACCTTC.

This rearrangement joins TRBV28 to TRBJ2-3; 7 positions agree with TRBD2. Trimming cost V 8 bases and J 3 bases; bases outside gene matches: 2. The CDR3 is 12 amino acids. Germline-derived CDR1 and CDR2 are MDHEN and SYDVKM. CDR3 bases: TGTGCCAGCGGGGGGGTTACAGATACGCAGTATTTT. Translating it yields CASGGVTDTQYF.

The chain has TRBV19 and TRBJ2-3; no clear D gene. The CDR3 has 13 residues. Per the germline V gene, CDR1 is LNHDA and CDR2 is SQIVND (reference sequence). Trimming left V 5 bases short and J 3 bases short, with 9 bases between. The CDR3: CASSSRETDTQYF. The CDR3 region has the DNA TGTGCCAGTAGTTCCCGAGAGACAGATACGCAGTATTTT.

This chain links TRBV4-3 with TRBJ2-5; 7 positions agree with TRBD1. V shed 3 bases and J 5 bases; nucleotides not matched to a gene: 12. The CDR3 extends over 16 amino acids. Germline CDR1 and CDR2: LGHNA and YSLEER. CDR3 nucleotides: TGCGCCAGCAGCCATTCCTATAGACAGGGCTGGGAGACCCAGTACTTC. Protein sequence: CASSHSYRQGWETQYF.